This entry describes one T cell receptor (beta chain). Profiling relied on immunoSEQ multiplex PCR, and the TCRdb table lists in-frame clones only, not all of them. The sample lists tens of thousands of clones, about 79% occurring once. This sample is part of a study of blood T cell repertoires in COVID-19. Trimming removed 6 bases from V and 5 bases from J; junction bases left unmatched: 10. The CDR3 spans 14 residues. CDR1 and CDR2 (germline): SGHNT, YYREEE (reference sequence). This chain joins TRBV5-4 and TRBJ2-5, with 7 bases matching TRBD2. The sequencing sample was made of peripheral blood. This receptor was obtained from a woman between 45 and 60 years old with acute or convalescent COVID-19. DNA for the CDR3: TGTGCCAGCACCCACGGGGGGTGGGGGGAGACCCAGTACTTC. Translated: CASTHGGWGETQYF.